The entry that follows covers one TCR beta chain sequence. The antigen is not known. This sample stems from a study of T cells after posttransplantation cyclophosphamide. Points from the study as a whole: Recipient CMV seropositivity and CMV reactivation strongly tracked TRB clonality. Later post-transplant blood repertoires were often dominated by donor CD8+ memory clones.

The method was immunoSEQ multiplex PCR; TCRdb's version includes in-frame clones alone and lacks a portion of them. The repertoire holds tens of thousands of clones, with 86% as singletons. The sequenced material came from PBMCs. The TCR comes from a man aged 30-40 years with a blood cancer, CMV-positive, and with a related stem cell donor.

CDR3 loop: CASSSPGLESTDTQYF. The CDR3 nucleotides read TGTGCCAGCAGCTCTCCGGGACTTGAAAGCACAGATACGCAGTATTTT. The chain combines TRBV13 with TRBJ2-3; tentatively, D is TRBD2 (6 bases). The CDR3 consists of 16 residues. Germline V lookup: CDR1 PRHDT, CDR2 FYEKMQ (reference sequence). V was shortened by 4 bases and J by 0 bases, with 14 bases between the two germline ends.